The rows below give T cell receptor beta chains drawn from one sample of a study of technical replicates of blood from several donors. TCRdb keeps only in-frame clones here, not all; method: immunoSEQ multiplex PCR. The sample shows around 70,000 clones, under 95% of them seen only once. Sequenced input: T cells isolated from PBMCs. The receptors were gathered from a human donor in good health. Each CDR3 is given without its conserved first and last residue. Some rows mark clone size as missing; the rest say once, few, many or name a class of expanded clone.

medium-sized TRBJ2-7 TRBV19 ASTGGTSYEQY
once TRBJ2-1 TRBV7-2 ASSSGTSGPNEQF
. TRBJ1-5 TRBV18 ASSSPPGGSNQPQH
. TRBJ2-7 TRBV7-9 ASSVGTASGQY
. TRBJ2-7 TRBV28 AIRDRGYEQY
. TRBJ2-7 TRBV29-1 SVLKGTELYEQY
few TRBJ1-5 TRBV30 AFRTGGNQPQH
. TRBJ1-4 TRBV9 ASSTFGTADEKLF
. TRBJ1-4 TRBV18 ASSTGANEKLF
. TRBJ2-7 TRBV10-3 AISDLYGDRDLYEQY
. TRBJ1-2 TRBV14 ASSQATDYGYT
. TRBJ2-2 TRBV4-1 ASSLSGGGAYGELF
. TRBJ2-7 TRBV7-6 ASSLRVASRDYEQY
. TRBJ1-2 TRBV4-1 ASSQEQGSRYGYT
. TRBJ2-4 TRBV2 ASSGSSGGGAKNIQY
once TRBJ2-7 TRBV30 AWSVGGFQY
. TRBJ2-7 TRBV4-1 ASSPATGSEQY
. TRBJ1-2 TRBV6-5 ASSYGEGSNYGYT
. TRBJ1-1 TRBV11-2 ASSLRTGNTEAF
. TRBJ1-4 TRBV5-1 ASSRDRGTNEKLF
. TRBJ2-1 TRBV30 ASTGLAGAPSSYNEQF
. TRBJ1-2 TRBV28 ASSPGTGGFYGYT
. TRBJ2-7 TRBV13 ASSLEGLRSYEQY
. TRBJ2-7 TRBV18 ASSPDSGTRYEQY
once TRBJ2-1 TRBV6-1 ASRRTSGSYEQF
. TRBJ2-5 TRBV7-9 ASSLSVRRETQY
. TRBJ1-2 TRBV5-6 ASSPAAQGYYGYT
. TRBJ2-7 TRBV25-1 ASSESAMRHEQY
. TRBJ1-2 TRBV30 AWRAMWGYT
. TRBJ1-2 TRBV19 ASRARDSGSYT
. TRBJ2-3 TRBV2 ASTSDTQY
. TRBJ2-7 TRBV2 ASSSTGWGRNEQY
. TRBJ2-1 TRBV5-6 ASSLVPYNEQF
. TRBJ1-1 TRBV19 ASSIAVLNTEAF
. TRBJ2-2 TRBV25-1 ASGRNTGELF
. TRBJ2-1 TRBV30 ACQTSGNPNEQF
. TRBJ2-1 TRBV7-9 ASSFVGAGTPNEQF
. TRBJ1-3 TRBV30 AWSISGGTGNTIY
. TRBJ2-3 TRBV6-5 ASSLIAGFATDTQY
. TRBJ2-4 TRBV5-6 ASSYALAGGPN
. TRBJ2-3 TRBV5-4 ASSVAGSSFSTDTQY
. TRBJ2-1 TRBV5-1 ASTSSSGRFNEQF
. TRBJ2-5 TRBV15 ATSRDHLGAVETQY
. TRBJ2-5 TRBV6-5 ASSPRDQETQY
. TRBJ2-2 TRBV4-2 ASSQPTGGVGELF
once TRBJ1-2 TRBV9 ASSAGGGIGAYGYT
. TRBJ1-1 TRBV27 ASSPTGSGFMNTEAF
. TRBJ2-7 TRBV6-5 ASSYSRELTYEQY
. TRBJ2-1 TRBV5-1 ASSLAETYNEQF
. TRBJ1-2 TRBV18 ASSPKTGMELHGYT
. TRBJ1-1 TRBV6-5 ASSSFREAF
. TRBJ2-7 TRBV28 ASRDRVSYEQY
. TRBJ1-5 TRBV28 ASSSYKGAPGQPQH
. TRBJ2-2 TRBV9 ASSVGLITGELF
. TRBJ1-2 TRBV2 ASSGQGIFSYT
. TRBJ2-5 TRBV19 ASSPGLAELTETQY
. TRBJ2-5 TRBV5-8 ASSSMGQGQETQY
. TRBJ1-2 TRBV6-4 ASSTPPGQDDEWGYT
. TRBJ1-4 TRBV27 ASSLSSRGLTNEKLF